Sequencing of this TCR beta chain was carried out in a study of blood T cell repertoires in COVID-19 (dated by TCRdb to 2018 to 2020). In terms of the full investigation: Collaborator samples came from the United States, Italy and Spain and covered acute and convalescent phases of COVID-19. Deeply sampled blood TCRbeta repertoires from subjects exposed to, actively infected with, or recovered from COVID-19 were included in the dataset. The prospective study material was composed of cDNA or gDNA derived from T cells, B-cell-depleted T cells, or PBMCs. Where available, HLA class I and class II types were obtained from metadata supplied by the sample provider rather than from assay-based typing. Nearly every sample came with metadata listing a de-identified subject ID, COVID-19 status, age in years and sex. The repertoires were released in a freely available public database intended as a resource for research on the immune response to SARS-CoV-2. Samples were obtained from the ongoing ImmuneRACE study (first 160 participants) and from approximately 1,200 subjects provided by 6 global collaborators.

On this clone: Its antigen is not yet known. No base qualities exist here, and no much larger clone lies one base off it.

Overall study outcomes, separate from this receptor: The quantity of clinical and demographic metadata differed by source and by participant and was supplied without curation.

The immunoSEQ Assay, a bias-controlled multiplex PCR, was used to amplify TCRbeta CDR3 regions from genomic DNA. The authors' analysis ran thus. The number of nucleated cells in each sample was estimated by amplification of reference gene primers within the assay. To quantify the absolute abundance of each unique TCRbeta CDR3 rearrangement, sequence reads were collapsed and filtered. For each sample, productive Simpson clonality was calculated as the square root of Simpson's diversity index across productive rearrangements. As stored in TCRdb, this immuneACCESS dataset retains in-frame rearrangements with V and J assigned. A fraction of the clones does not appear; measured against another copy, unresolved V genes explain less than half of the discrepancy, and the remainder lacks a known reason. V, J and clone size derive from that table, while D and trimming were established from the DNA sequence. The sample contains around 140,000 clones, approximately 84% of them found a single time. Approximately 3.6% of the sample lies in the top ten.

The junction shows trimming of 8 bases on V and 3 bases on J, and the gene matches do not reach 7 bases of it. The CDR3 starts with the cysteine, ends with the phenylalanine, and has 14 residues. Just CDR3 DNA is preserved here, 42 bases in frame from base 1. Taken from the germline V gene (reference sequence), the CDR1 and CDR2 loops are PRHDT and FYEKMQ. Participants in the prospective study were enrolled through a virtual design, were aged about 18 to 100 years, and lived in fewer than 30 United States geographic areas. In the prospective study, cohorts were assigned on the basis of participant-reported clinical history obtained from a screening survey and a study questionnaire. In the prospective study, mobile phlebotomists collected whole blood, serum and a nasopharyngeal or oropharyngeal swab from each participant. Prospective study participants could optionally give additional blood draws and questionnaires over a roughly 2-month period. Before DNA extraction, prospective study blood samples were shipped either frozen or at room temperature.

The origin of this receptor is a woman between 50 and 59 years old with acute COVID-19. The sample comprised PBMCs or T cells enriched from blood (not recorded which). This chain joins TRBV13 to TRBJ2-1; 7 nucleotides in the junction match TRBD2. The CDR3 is CASATGGSYNEQFF. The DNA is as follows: TGTGCCAGCGCCACGGGCGGGAGCTACAATGAGCAGTTCTTC.